The 8 T cell receptor beta chains below come from one sample, sequenced in a study of regulatory T cells in long-lasting Graves disease (dated by TCRdb to the early 2020s). Library creation used multiplex PCR. TCRdb shows the sequencer as Illumina HiSeq 4000. To build TCR beta libraries, CDR3 regions were amplified by Arm-PCR using iRepertoire HTBI primers. Through fastp at Q25 and MiXCR, TCRdb rebuilt clones from the public reads, retaining in-frame beta chains. Records with the same CDR3 protein are collapsed into one entry carrying the most frequent genes and DNA. Counted in this sample were hundreds of thousands of distinct CDR3 sequences; 16% of them appeared once. The ten most abundant clones make up about 32% of the sample. The time point label, as the study defines it: newly diagnosed GD, antithyroid drugs for less than 3 months. For both TCR sequencing and RNA sequencing, RNA was extracted from PBMCs using TRIzol.

These sequences were also reported in another study, on T cells in Graves' hyperthyroidism and ophthalmopathy.

Sample: peripheral blood mononuclear cells (PBMCs), taken at new diagnosis, from a patient treated with antithyroid drugs. Receptor source: a man in his forties with Graves disease. Donor details come from another sample of the same person, matched by shared clones.

This clonotype was counted only a few times. The chain is built from TRBV10-3 and TRBJ2-5, with D uncertain. CDR1 ENHRY and CDR2 SYGVKD come from the germline V gene. Between the trimmed V and J ends, which lost 8 bases and 4 bases, there was a span of 14 bases. The CDR3 consists of 13 residues. The CDR3, as DNA: TGTGCCATCGTAAGGGATCTCGGAGAGACCCAGTACTTC. Protein product: CAIVRDLGETQYF.

At least ten counts were recorded for this clonotype. The chain couples TRBV12-3 or TRBV12-4 to TRBJ2-7, with a weak D call TRBD1 (6 bases). The CDR3 loop spans 13 amino acids. Trimming took off 4 bases at V and 3 bases at J, with 10 bases between the two ends. The CDR3 DNA sequence: TGTGCCAGCAGTTCTGGACAGTTCTACGAGCAGTACTTC. It translates to CASSSGQFYEQYF.

The chain employs TRBV4-1 and TRBJ1-5; the D is unclear. Germline CDR1 reads MGHRA; CDR2 reads YSYEKL. The CDR3 length is 15 residues. The V and J ends lost 1 base and 7 bases respectively, with 14 bases between them. CDR3 bases: TGCGCCAGCAGCCAAGGCCCCGGCAGGAAGCAGCCCCAGCATTTT. Translation: CASSQGPGRKQPQHF.

In this sample, this clonotype turned up a few times. The rearrangement links TRBV19 to TRBJ1-5; TRBD1 matches 9 bases. CDR3 length equals 16 residues. Losses at the gene ends were 1 base for V and 4 bases for J; bases not matched to a gene: 5. The germline V gene has CDR1 LNHDA and CDR2 SQIVND (reference sequence). CDR3 sequence: CASSIGWDRVNQPQHF. CDR3 coding DNA: TGTGCCAGTAGTATAGGCTGGGACAGGGTAAATCAGCCCCAGCATTTT.

This chain links TRBV7-2 with TRBJ2-1; the D is unclear. Germline loops: CDR1 SGHTA, CDR2 FQGNSA. With 8 bases removed from V and 5 bases from J, the gap between germline ends came to 10 bases. CDR3 length: 12 residues. CDR3 loop: CASGFAHNEQFF. DNA for the CDR3: TGTGCCAGCGGGTTCGCACACAATGAGCAGTTCTTC.

This clonotype was counted many times. The chain combines TRBV11-2 with TRBJ2-3, with 7 bases that match TRBD1. The CDR3 spans 13 residues. The V gene's germline CDR1 is SGHAT and CDR2 FQNNGV. J lost 9 bases, V lost 6 bases, and 9 bases had no gene match. CDR3 loop: CASSPGQVETQYF. In DNA form, the CDR3 reads TGTGCCAGCAGTCCTGGACAGGTGGAAACGCAGTATTTT. Using reference TRBV11-2 and TRBJ2-3 for the parts outside the CDR3, the full variable domain is EAGVAQSPRYKIIEKRQSVAFWCNPISGHATLYWYQQILGQGPKLLIQFQNNGVVDDSQLPKDRFSAERLKGVDSTLKIQPAKLEDSAVYLCASSPGQVETQYFGPGTRLTVL.

This clonotype was recorded a few times. The V call is TRBV7-9, the J call TRBJ2-7; D call uncertain. Per the germline V gene, CDR1 is SEHNR and CDR2 is FQNEAQ (reference sequence). Between the trimmed V and J ends, which lost 2 bases and 5 bases, there was a span of 4 bases. This CDR3 is 11 amino acids long. The CDR3 spells CASSLMNEQYF. CDR3 nucleotide sequence: TGTGCCAGCAGCTTAATGAACGAGCAGTACTTC. The full variable domain, in which reference TRBV7-9 and TRBJ2-7 provide the parts outside the CDR3, is DTGVSQNPRHKITKRGQNVTFRCDPISEHNRLYWYRQTLGQGPEFLTYFQNEAQLEKSRLLSDRFSAERPKGSFSTLEIQRTEQGDSAMYLCASSLMNEQYFGPGTRLTVT.

V and J are TRBV14 and TRBJ2-3; D ambiguous. Germline-derived CDR1 and CDR2 are SGHDN and FVKESK. V was pared by 3 bases and J by 1 base, with 14 bases between. The length of the CDR3 is 16 residues. The CDR3 sequence: CASSHLPGLGTDTQYF. The CDR3 region has the DNA TGTGCCAGCAGCCATCTCCCAGGCTTGGGCACAGATACGCAGTATTTT.